This TCR beta chain was sequenced during a study of cytomegalovirus exposure and HLA in healthy donors. Whole-study findings and limits: It was reported that TCR beta sequences correctly inferred the HLA-A and HLA-B alleles for most subjects.

CDR1 and CDR2 (germline): LGHNA, YNFKEQ. J gave up 4 bases and V 4 bases, and 5 bases lay outside the gene matches. The CDR3 covers 14 residues. Both 60 Vbeta primers and 13 Jbeta primers went into the PCR. The method was immunoSEQ multiplex PCR; TCRdb's version includes in-frame clones alone and lacks a portion of them. The table lists some 180,000 clones, more than 65% of them singletons. In regard to this clone: No antigen is known for it.

The chain employs TRBV4-2 and TRBJ2-5; TRBD1 matches 8 bases. The receptor was isolated from a woman aged 25 to 39 in good health and CMV-seropositive. Input material: PBMCs. The CDR3 reads CASSPRQGAETQYF. In nucleotides, the CDR3 is TGTGCCAGCAGCCCCAGGCAGGGGGCAGAGACCCAGTACTTC.